One and the same sample provided the 32 T cell receptor beta chains below, sequenced in a study of blood T cell repertoires in COVID-19. Some clones are missing from TCRdb's copy, which holds only in-frame ones; the method was immunoSEQ multiplex PCR. This sample has fewer than 150,000 clones, with roughly four fifths found just once. The sequenced material came from peripheral blood. These receptors were taken from a woman aged 80 or older in a cohort sampled during active or convalescent COVID-19.

V and J are TRBV2 and TRBJ1-2, with D perhaps matching TRBD1 (6 bases). CDR1 is SNHLY, CDR2 FYNNEI, per germline. Trimming pared 4 bases from V and 6 bases from J, leaving 12 bases between. CDR3 size: 13 residues. CDR3 residues: CASSAGERHGYTF. The CDR3 DNA follows: TGTGCCAGCAGTGCAGGGGAGAGGCATGGCTACACCTTC.

V is TRBV10-2 and J is TRBJ1-5, with D possibly matching TRBD1 (6 bases). V shed 6 bases and J shed 2 bases, with 11 bases lying between them. Germline V CDR1 and CDR2: WSHSY, SAAADI. There are 14 residues in the CDR3. This CDR3 is CASRQGGGNQPQHF. CDR3 DNA: TGCGCCAGCAGACAGGGTGGGGGCAATCAGCCCCAGCATTTT.

The rearrangement uses TRBV18 and TRBJ1-6; 7 nucleotides match TRBD1. The germline gives CDR1 KGHSH, CDR2 LQKENI. Trimming removed 6 bases from V and 7 bases from J; junction bases left unmatched: 9. The CDR3 runs 15 residues. The DNA of the CDR3 is TGTGCCAGCTCCAAGGGGGGACAGTGGAATTCACCCCTCCACTTT. Its protein is CASSKGGQWNSPLHF.

This chain connects TRBV28 to TRBJ1-2; the match to TRBD1 covers 9 bases. Germline V CDR1 and CDR2: MDHEN, SYDVKM. The ends lost 10 bases at V and 6 bases at J; junction bases unmatched: 9. This CDR3 is built from 13 residues. This CDR3 is CANLGQGSDGYTF. DNA for the CDR3: TGTGCCAACTTGGGACAGGGATCAGATGGCTACACCTTC.

The chain recombines TRBV5-8 with TRBJ1-2; D is ambiguous. CDR1 is SGHTS, CDR2 YDEGEE, per germline. CDR3 length equals 18 residues. V was trimmed by 4 bases and J by 4 bases, leaving 26 bases between them. The CDR3: CASSPTGGGLAWLYGYTF. CDR3 in DNA: TGTGCCAGCAGCCCAACCGGAGGCGGCTTAGCGTGGCTCTATGGCTACACCTTC. The full variable domain, rest sourced from reference TRBV5-8 and TRBJ1-2, is EAGVTQSPTHLIKTRGQQATLRCSPISGHTSVYWYQQALGLGLQFLLWYDEGEERNRGNFPPRFSGRQFPNYSSELNVNALELEDSALYLCASSPTGGGLAWLYGYTFGSGTRLTVV.

This chain uses TRBV10-3 with TRBJ2-5; 13 bases match TRBD2. V shed 6 bases and J 7 bases; nucleotides not matched to a gene: 5. This CDR3 contains 14 residues. The germline gives CDR1 ENHRY, CDR2 SYGVKD. The CDR3 region has the DNA TGTGCCATCAGCACTAGCGGGGGGGCCGCGACCCAGTACTTC. Translated: CAISTSGGAATQYF.

This chain uses TRBV10-1 with TRBJ2-7; weak D call: TRBD2 (6 bases). Trimming shortened V by 2 bases and J by 0 bases, and 17 bases separated the two germline ends. Germline V gene sequence: CDR1 WNHNN, CDR2 SYGVQD (reference sequence). The CDR3 totals 17 residues. The CDR3 loop is CASSEARHSGDSYEQYV. CDR3 nucleotides: TGCGCCAGCAGTGAGGCCCGTCATAGCGGAGACTCCTACGAGCAGTACGTC.

CDR3 region: CASSFRAGGRTDTQYF. For the CDR3, the DNA is TGTGCCAGCAGCTTCCGTGCGGGGGGGCGTACAGATACGCAGTATTTT. The rearrangement joins TRBV7-9 to TRBJ2-3; 9 bases map to TRBD2. The CDR3 is 16 amino acids. Germline V gives CDR1 SEHNR, CDR2 FQNEAQ (reference sequence). V dropped 3 bases and J dropped 3; count of bases not matched to a gene: 7.

V and J are TRBV9 and TRBJ1-2; D perhaps matches TRBD1 (6 bases). CDR3 length equals 15 residues. The ends were cut back, 3 bases at V and 2 bases at J, with 14 bases in the middle. Per the germline V gene, CDR1 is SGDLS and CDR2 is YYNGEE. The CDR3 DNA reads as TGTGCCAGCAGCGGCACAGGGCCCCTAAACTATGGCTACACCTTC. Translating gives CASSGTGPLNYGYTF. The entire variable domain, with the rest obtained from reference TRBV9 and TRBJ1-2, is as follows: DSGVTQTPKHLITATGQRVTLRCSPRSGDLSVYWYQQSLDQGLQFLIQYYNGEERAKGNILERFSAQQFPDLHSELNLSSLELGDSALYFCASSGTGPLNYGYTFGSGTRLTVV.

This clone was detected a few times. This rearrangement joins TRBV4-1 to TRBJ1-1, with 8 positions matching TRBD1. Looked up from germline, CDR1 is MGHRA and CDR2 is YSYEKL. V gave up 0 bases and J gave up 11 bases; unmatched junction bases: 11. The CDR3 is made up of 15 amino acids. Here the CDR3 reads CASSQENVGQGNAFF. CDR3 sequence (DNA): TGCGCCAGCAGCCAAGAGAACGTAGGACAGGGTAATGCTTTCTTT.

This clone occurred a few times. The chain recombines TRBV6-1 with TRBJ1-1; D uncertain. Germline lookup yields CDR1 MNHNS and CDR2 SASEGT. The CDR3 sequence is 13 residues long. Trimming removed 2 bases from V and 6 bases from J, with 10 bases in between. The CDR3 region has the DNA TGTGCCAGCAGTGAATTAGCCGTATCTGAAGCTTTCTTT. Its translation is CASSELAVSEAFF.

For this clone: Different DNA sequences within this sample yield the same CDR3. The chain uses TRBV6-5 and TRBJ1-2; 7 nucleotides match TRBD1. Germline trimming cut 5 bases from V and 6 bases from J; bases unmatched to any gene: 3. Germline V CDR1 and CDR2: MNHEY, SVGAGI. This CDR3 is built from 12 residues. CDR3 region: CASSRQGHGYTF. CDR3 DNA sequence: TGTGCCAGCAGTAGACAGGGTCATGGCTACACCTTC.

The chain joins TRBV6-5 to TRBJ1-2, with 7 positions matching TRBD1. Looked up from germline, CDR1 is MNHEY and CDR2 is SVGAGI. The CDR3 has 16 amino acids. Trimming at V came to 0 bases and at J to 4 bases, leaving 8 bases not matched to a gene. CDR3 nucleotides: TGTGCCAGCAGTTACTCAGGGACAGTACAAATCTATGGCTACACCTTC. This encodes CASSYSGTVQIYGYTF.

The rearrangement links TRBV27 to TRBJ1-5, with TRBD1 matching over 9 bases. Germline V gene lookup returns CDR1 MNHEY and CDR2 SMNVEV (reference sequence). The CDR3 runs to 17 residues. Trimming removed 6 bases from V and 3 bases from J; junction bases left unmatched: 12. CDR3 coding DNA: TGTGCCAGCAGACCTAGCCGGACAGGGGCCCCCAATCAGCCCCAGCATTTT. Protein sequence: CASRPSRTGAPNQPQHF.

The rearrangement uses TRBV19 and TRBJ1-2, with no clear D. The CDR3 has 11 residues. Germline V gives CDR1 LNHDA, CDR2 SQIVND (reference sequence). V shed 6 bases and J shed 6 bases, with 8 bases lying between them. The CDR3 bases are TGTGCCAGTAGAGGCGGGGATGGCTACACCTTC. Protein: CASRGGDGYTF.

The chain employs TRBV6-5 and TRBJ1-2; 10 bases line up with TRBD1. V shed 6 bases, J shed 3 bases, and the junction held 7 bases outside the gene matches. CDR3 length equals 15 residues. Germline CDR1 reads MNHEY; CDR2 reads SVGAGI. The CDR3 DNA reads as TGTGCCAGCAGGAATCCGGGACAGGGGCACTATGGCTACACCTTC. Protein product: CASRNPGQGHYGYTF.

The J gene is TRBJ2-5, the V gene TRBV6-5; possible D gene TRBD1, 5 bases. This CDR3 has 14 residues. Germline CDR1 and CDR2: MNHEY and SVGAGI. Trimming removed 6 bases at V and 4 bases at J, with 15 bases between. CDR3 DNA sequence: TGTGCCAGCAGGCCCGCAGGGCGAGGAGAGACCCAGTACTTC. Translation: CASRPAGRGETQYF.

The chain employs TRBV15 and TRBJ1-3, with D possibly being TRBD1 (6 bases). This CDR3 region has 14 residues. CDR1 is LNHNV and CDR2 is YYDKDF in the germline V gene (reference sequence). With 0 bases removed from V and 8 bases from J, the gap between germline ends came to 11 bases. The chain's CDR3 is CATSRDRGGDTIYF. The CDR3 DNA follows: TGTGCCACCAGCAGAGATAGAGGGGGAGACACCATATATTTT.

J is TRBJ2-1 and V is TRBV7-9; D perhaps matches TRBD1 (6 bases). Germline CDR1 and CDR2: SEHNR and FQNEAQ (reference sequence). V shed 3 bases and J shed 2 bases, with 11 bases lying between them. There are 15 residues in the CDR3. The CDR3 coding sequence is TGTGCCAGCAGCTTGGGGGCGTCACCCTACAATGAGCAGTTCTTC. Translated, it gives CASSLGASPYNEQFF. Filled out from reference TRBV7-9 and TRBJ2-1, the complete variable domain reads DTGVSQNPRHKITKRGQNVTFRCDPISEHNRLYWYRQTLGQGPEFLTYFQNEAQLEKSRLLSDRFSAERPKGSFSTLEIQRTEQGDSAMYLCASSLGASPYNEQFFGPGTRLTVL.

The V call is TRBV5-6, the J call TRBJ2-2; 9 positions match TRBD1. There are 17 residues in the CDR3. Germline V gene sequence: CDR1 SGHDT, CDR2 YYEEEE. V shed 2 bases and J 7 bases; nucleotides not matched to a gene: 12. DNA of the CDR3: TGTGCCAGCAGCTTAAACCTTGACAGGGGGTGGATCGGGGAGCTGTTTTTT. Encoded protein: CASSLNLDRGWIGELFF. Using reference TRBV5-6 and TRBJ2-2 for the parts outside the CDR3, the full variable domain is DAGVTQSPTHLIKTRGQQVTLRCSPKSGHDTVSWYQQALGQGPQFIFQYYEEEERQRGNFPDRFSGHQFPNYSSELNVNALLLGDSALYLCASSLNLDRGWIGELFFGEGSRLTVL.

V is TRBV11-2 and J is TRBJ2-5; D might be TRBD2 (5 bases). The CDR3 is made up of 14 amino acids. The V and J ends lost 3 bases and 4 bases respectively, with 12 bases between them. Germline CDR1 reads SGHAT; CDR2 reads FQNNGV. The chain's CDR3 is CASSFPGVRETQYF. CDR3 nucleotide sequence: TGTGCCAGCAGCTTCCCCGGGGTTCGAGAGACCCAGTACTTC.

CDR3 protein: CASSYSTQKYGTANTEAFF. The CDR3 DNA reads as TGTGCCAGCAGTTACTCGACCCAAAAATACGGGACAGCTAACACTGAAGCTTTCTTT. J is TRBJ1-1 and V is TRBV6-2 or TRBV6-3; 7 bases are shared with TRBD1. The CDR3 consists of 19 residues. V dropped 0 bases and J dropped 2; count of bases not matched to a gene: 15. Germline CDR1 reads MNHEY; CDR2 reads SVGEGT.

This chain joins TRBV7-2 and TRBJ1-3; possibly TRBD1 for D (5 bases). V lost 1 base and J lost 0, with 7 bases in between. Germline assignment: CDR1 SGHTA and CDR2 FQGNSA. CDR3 size: 15 residues. CDR3 sequence reads: CASSLGGNSGNTIYF. The CDR3 bases are TGTGCCAGCAGCTTAGGGGGCAACTCTGGAAACACCATATATTTT.

This chain connects TRBV7-2 to TRBJ2-3, with 8 bases that match TRBD2. Germline V gives CDR1 SGHTA, CDR2 FQGNSA. The CDR3 sequence is 15 residues long. V lost 5 bases to trimming and J lost 1 base; unmatched junction nucleotides: 5. CDR3 nucleotides: TGTGCCAGCAGCCGGGAGCGGGGGCGCACAGATACGCAGTATTTT. Its translation is CASSRERGRTDTQYF. Filled out from reference TRBV7-2 and TRBJ2-3, the complete variable domain reads GAGVSQSPSNKVTEKGKDVELRCDPISGHTALYWYRQSLGQGLEFLIYFQGNSAPDKSGLPSDRFSAERTGGSVSTLTIQRTQQEDSAVYLCASSRERGRTDTQYFGPGTRLTVL.

This chain connects TRBV5-1 to TRBJ1-6; 11 positions agree with TRBD1. J was trimmed by 6 bases and V by 0 bases; bases with no gene match: 2. Germline V gene sequence: CDR1 SGHRS, CDR2 YFSETQ. The CDR3 runs 16 residues. The chain's CDR3 is CASSLVGQGVNSPLHF. As DNA, the CDR3 is TGCGCCAGCAGCTTGGTGGGACAGGGGGTTAATTCACCCCTCCACTTT.

The chain has TRBV12-3 or TRBV12-4 and TRBJ1-1; no clear D. Trimming pared 6 bases from V and 9 bases from J, leaving 17 bases between. The CDR3 sequence is 13 residues long. CDR3 loop: CASRQPGPIKAFF. CDR3 bases: TGTGCCAGCAGACAGCCTGGGCCCATTAAAGCTTTCTTT.

The rearrangement links TRBV7-2 to TRBJ2-3, with 10 nucleotides matching TRBD2. The CDR3 runs to 16 residues. Unmatched junction bases numbered 7, after V lost 4 bases and J lost 3 bases. Germline assignment: CDR1 SGHTA and CDR2 FQGNSA. The CDR3 bases are TGTGCCAGCAGCTATCTAGCGGGGGAGACTACAGATACGCAGTATTTT. Its translation is CASSYLAGETTDTQYF. The variable domain in full, with the rest retrieved from reference TRBV7-2 and TRBJ2-3, is GAGVSQSPSNKVTEKGKDVELRCDPISGHTALYWYRQSLGQGLEFLIYFQGNSAPDKSGLPSDRFSAERTGGSVSTLTIQRTQQEDSAVYLCASSYLAGETTDTQYFGPGTRLTVL.

This rearrangement joins TRBV3-1 (or the pseudogene TRBV3-2) to TRBJ2-1; no clear D gene. The germline V and J ends were trimmed by 2 bases and 7 bases, with 9 bases remaining between them. Germline V gene lookup returns CDR1 LGHDT and CDR2 YNNKEL (reference sequence). CDR3 size: 13 residues. The DNA for the CDR3 is TGTGCCAGCAGCCAACTCAGCGCAAATGAGCAGTTCTTC. It yields the protein CASSQLSANEQFF.

The chain employs TRBV5-1 and TRBJ2-7, with a possible D match to TRBD2 (7 bases). Trimming shortened V by 4 bases and J by 6 bases, and 20 bases separated the two germline ends. Germline V gives CDR1 SGHRS, CDR2 YFSETQ. The CDR3 is 15 amino acids. In DNA form, the CDR3 reads TGCGCCAGCAGCCTCCCAACAGGGAGGGTGGGCGAGCAGTACTTC. Translating gives CASSLPTGRVGEQYF.

The chain is built from TRBV18 and TRBJ1-3; 7 bases are shared with TRBD1. The CDR3 covers 13 residues. CDR1 and CDR2 from the germline V gene are KGHSH and LQKENI. With V trimmed by 8 bases and J by 4 bases, 5 bases remained unmatched. The CDR3: CASRQGYGNTIYF. In DNA form, the CDR3 reads TGTGCCAGCCGACAGGGCTACGGAAACACCATATATTTT.

The chain combines TRBV12-3 or TRBV12-4 with TRBJ2-2; D is unresolved. This CDR3 has 13 residues. V lost 4 bases, J lost 1 base, and 4 bases lay in between. The DNA for the CDR3 is TGTGCCAGCAGTTACGGGAACACCGGGGAGCTGTTTTTT. As protein: CASSYGNTGELFF.

The V gene is TRBV3-1 (or the pseudogene TRBV3-2), the J gene TRBJ2-3, with 8 bases fitting TRBD2. Trimming removed 4 bases from V and 14 bases from J; junction bases left unmatched: 11. CDR1 LGHDT and CDR2 YNNKEL come from the germline V gene (reference sequence). This CDR3 has 13 residues. CDR3 nucleotides: TGTGCCAGCAGCCTTACACTAGCGGCTCGGCTGTATTTT. It codes for CASSLTLAARLYF.